Described below is a single TCR beta chain sequence and its context. No antigen is known for it. This sample was taken from a study of cytomegalovirus exposure and HLA in healthy donors. Study details: Out of 398 genotyped donors, roughly 83% belonged to the Caucasian-associated ancestry cluster. Study results and limitations: Most TCR beta V segments were productive about 87% or about 30% of the time in an earlier analysis. Later analysis suggested links between common viral pathogens and several top significant clusters. High specificity and sensitivity for cytomegalovirus status were reported for the classifier.

Germline V lookup: CDR1 WSHSY, CDR2 SAAADI. With 2 bases removed from V and 1 base from J, the gap between germline ends came to 8 bases. The CDR3 totals 14 residues. Vbeta (60) and Jbeta (13) primers were used in the PCR. Generated by immunoSEQ multiplex PCR, the TCRdb table keeps only in-frame clones and is missing some. The sample includes 80,000 or so clones, approximately 75% of them seen just once. The sequenced sample consisted of PBMCs. The TCR sequence derives from a woman aged 40 to 49 in good health and CMV-seronegative. This chain links TRBV10-2 with TRBJ1-1; no reliable D call. CDR3 nucleotides: TGCGCCAGCAGTGAGGGCAGAGGGAACACTGAAGCTTTCTTT. This translates into CASSEGRGNTEAFF.